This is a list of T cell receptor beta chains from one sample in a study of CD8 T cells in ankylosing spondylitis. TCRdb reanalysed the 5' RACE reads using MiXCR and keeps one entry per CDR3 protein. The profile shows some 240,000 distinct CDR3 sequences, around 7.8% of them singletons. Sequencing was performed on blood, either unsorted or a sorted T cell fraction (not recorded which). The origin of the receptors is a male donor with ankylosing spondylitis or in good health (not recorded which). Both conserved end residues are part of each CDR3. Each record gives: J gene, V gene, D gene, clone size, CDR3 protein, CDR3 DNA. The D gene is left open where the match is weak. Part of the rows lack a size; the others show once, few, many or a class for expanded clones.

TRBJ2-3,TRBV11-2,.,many,CASSPLVEGDTQYF,TGTGCCAGCAGCCCTCTCGTTGAGGGGGATACGCAGTATTTT
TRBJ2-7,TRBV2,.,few,CASKLDKPASYEQYF,TGTGCCAGCAAGTTAGACAAACCCGCCTCCTACGAGCAGTACTTC
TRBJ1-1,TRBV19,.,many,CASTLGTVFHTEAFF,TGTGCCAGTACCCTCGGTACAGTTTTTCACACTGAAGCTTTCTTT
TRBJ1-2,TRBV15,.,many,CATSREGRAYGYTF,TGTGCCACCAGCAGAGAGGGCCGGGCCTATGGCTACACCTTC
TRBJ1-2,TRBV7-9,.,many,CASSPDGKYGYTF,TGTGCCAGCAGCCCGGACGGGAAGTATGGCTACACCTTC
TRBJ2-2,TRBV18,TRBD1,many,CASSPNLRTGGAGELFF,TGTGCCAGCTCACCAAACTTGCGGACAGGTGGAGCCGGGGAGCTGTTTTTT
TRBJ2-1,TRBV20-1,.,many,CSVRGVQRPNEQFF,TGCAGTGTTAGAGGCGTCCAGAGACCCAATGAGCAGTTCTTC
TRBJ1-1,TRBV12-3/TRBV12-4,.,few,CASSLLGAGGEAFF,TGTGCCAGCAGTTTACTTGGGGCGGGCGGTGAAGCTTTCTTT
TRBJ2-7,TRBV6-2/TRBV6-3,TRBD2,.,CASSVRTSGSYEQYF,TGTGCCAGCAGCGTTCGGACTAGCGGCTCCTACGAGCAGTACTTC
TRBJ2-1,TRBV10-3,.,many,CAISTLGDEQFF,TGTGCCATCAGCACCCTGGGGGATGAGCAGTTCTTC
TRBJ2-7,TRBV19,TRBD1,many,CASSKGLRTGIYEQYF,TGTGCCAGTAGTAAGGGGCTACGGACAGGGATCTACGAGCAGTACTTC
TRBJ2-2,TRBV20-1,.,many,CSAGARFSNTGELFF,TGCAGTGCTGGGGCCCGCTTTTCGAACACCGGGGAGCTGTTTTTT